The 5 T cell receptor beta chains presented below share a single source sample, sequenced in a study of T cells in Graves' hyperthyroidism and ophthalmopathy. What was amplified from RNA transcripts were TCR beta CDR3 regions. RT-PCR in the first round (using the HTBI primer set) targeted the TCR CDR3. One entry per CDR3 protein, called by TCRdb with MiXCR from the multiplex PCR reads. This sample has roughly 800,000 distinct CDR3 sequences, with more than 30% found just once. The sequenced sample consisted of blood. Every receptor here comes from a man between 18 and 29 years old with Graves' hyperthyroidism.

The chain has TRBV2 and TRBJ1-5; 10 bases agree with TRBD1. CDR1 and CDR2 from the germline V gene are SNHLY and FYNNEI. V shed 2 bases, J shed 4 bases, and the junction held 5 bases outside the gene matches. This CDR3 contains 16 residues. The CDR3 DNA reads as TGTGCCAGCAGTGAATTGGGACAGGGGCTGAATCAGCCCCAGCATTTT. Residues: CASSELGQGLNQPQHF. The complete variable domain, with remaining parts taken from reference TRBV2 and TRBJ1-5, reads EPEVTQTPSHQVTQMGQEVILRCVPISNHLYFYWYRQILGQKVEFLVSFYNNEISEKSEIFDDQFSVERPDGSNFTLKIRSTKLEDSAMYFCASSELGQGLNQPQHFGDGTRLSIL.

As concerns this clonotype: One junction end does not reproduce the germline sequence, and a read error may be involved. This chain connects TRBV11-2 to TRBJ1-4; 8 nucleotides align to TRBD1. The CDR3 consists of 16 residues. CDR1 and CDR2 from the germline V gene are SGHAT and FQNNGV. The DNA for the CDR3 is TGCGCCAGCAGCCAAGGACAGGGTTTTTCTAATGAAAAACTGTTTTTT. It codes for CASSQGQGFSNEKLFF.

This clonotype has only a few counts. V gene TRBV5-1 combines with J gene TRBJ1-6, with 7 bases matching TRBD1. Germline-derived CDR1 and CDR2 are SGHRS and YFSETQ. CDR3 length equals 15 residues. V dropped 3 bases and J dropped 4; count of bases not matched to a gene: 4. In DNA form, the CDR3 reads TGCGCCAGCAGCTGGGGGACAGAGTATAATTCACCCCTCCACTTT. It codes for CASSWGTEYNSPLHF.

The CDR3 nucleotides read TGCAGTGCCACGTCCAGCGGGGAAGGGACCCAGTACTTC. It yields the protein CSATSSGEGTQYF. V is TRBV20-1 and J is TRBJ2-5, with TRBD2 matching 7 bases. Germline V gene lookup returns CDR1 DFQATT and CDR2 SNEGSKA (reference sequence). With V trimmed by 6 bases and J by 7 bases, 11 bases remained unmatched. The CDR3 spans 13 residues.

The rearrangement joins TRBV4-1 to TRBJ2-7; tentatively, D is TRBD1 (6 bases). Trimming took 9 bases from V and 6 from J, leaving 21 bases between them. Germline V gene data show CDR1 as MGHRA and CDR2 as YSYEKL. This CDR3 spans 14 amino acids. CDR3: CASGQYQLGSEQYF. The CDR3, as DNA: TGCGCCAGTGGACAGTATCAACTTGGAAGCGAGCAGTACTTC.